A single sample gave rise to the 10 T cell receptor beta chains below, sequenced in a study of glioma-infiltrating T cells. TCR alpha and beta CDR3 regions were amplified from RNA using iRepertoire nested multiplex PCR. Via MiXCR, TCRdb re-called the multiplex PCR reads, giving one row per CDR3 protein. The data show roughly 120,000 distinct CDR3 sequences, around 25% seen once. Specimen: glioma tissue, nonneoplastic brain tissue, or PBMCs (not recorded which). Every receptor here comes from a human donor with low-grade glioma or glioblastoma, undergoing nonglioma brain surgery, or in good health (not recorded which).

Ten or more counts support this clonotype. The chain carries TRBV28 and TRBJ2-7; 8 bases map to TRBD1. Per germline, CDR1 MDHEN and CDR2 SYDVKM. The V gene end was trimmed by 7 bases and the J gene end by 4 bases; junction bases not matched to a gene: 12. This CDR3 spans 15 amino acids. The CDR3 DNA is TGTGCCAGCACCATTTTGGGGACAGGCGGGTACGAGCAGTACTTC. Translating it yields CASTILGTGGYEQYF.

This clonotype was detected ten times or more. This chain uses TRBV4-1 with TRBJ2-3; 7 bases map to TRBD2. J gave up 0 bases and V 6 bases, and 6 bases lay outside the gene matches. Germline V gene sequence: CDR1 MGHRA, CDR2 YSYEKL. The CDR3 sequence is 15 residues long. The CDR3 DNA follows: TGCGCCAGCAGTCCTAGCGGCTTAAGCACAGATACGCAGTATTTT. This sequence encodes CASSPSGLSTDTQYF.

This clonotype was counted many times. V usage is TRBV7-6 and J usage is TRBJ2-1; no definite D call. The V and J ends lost 5 bases and 15 bases respectively, with 20 bases between them. The CDR3 contains 13 residues. Germline V lookup: CDR1 SGHVS, CDR2 FNYEAQ. The CDR3 DNA reads as TGTGCCAGCAGCCAGTCGCGAACTGACAAGCCGTTCTTC. This codes for CASSQSRTDKPFF.

This clonotype was counted ten times or more. The chain combines TRBV12-3 or TRBV12-4 with TRBJ2-1, with 8 bases matching TRBD2. The CDR3 consists of 16 residues. V was pared by 5 bases and J by 1 base, with 7 bases of the junction left unmatched. Here the CDR3 DNA reads TGTGCCAGCAGTCGGGGGGGTAGCCCATCCTACAATGAGCAGTTCTTC. It translates to CASSRGGSPSYNEQFF.

In its sample, this clonotype was seen many times. The rearrangement uses TRBV6-1 and TRBJ2-1, with D maybe TRBD1 (6 bases). V lost 10 bases and J lost 5, with 18 bases in between. Germline CDR1 is MNHNS and CDR2 is SASEGT. The CDR3 covers 14 residues. The CDR3 sequence is CAIRSQGKDNEQFF. The DNA for the CDR3 is TGTGCCATCAGATCCCAGGGGAAGGACAATGAGCAGTTCTTC.

A remark on this clonotype: One junction end disagrees with the germline gene, perhaps due to a read error. The chain combines TRBV6-2 or TRBV6-3 with TRBJ2-7; D is ambiguous. This CDR3 has 12 amino acids. Looked up from germline, CDR1 is MNHEY and CDR2 is SVGEGT. This CDR3 is CTSSPNLYEQYF. The CDR3 DNA reads as TGTACCAGCAGTCCCAACCTCTACGAGCAGTACTTC.

Of note for this clonotype: A clone one base away is much larger, so this may be a read error. This chain connects TRBV29-1 to TRBJ1-2; D may be TRBD1 (5 bases). V was clipped by 8 bases and J by 8 bases, with 18 bases between them. Per the germline V gene, CDR1 is SQVTM and CDR2 is ANQGSEA. CDR3 length: 12 residues. The CDR3 coding sequence is TGCAGCACCTCATTATGCAGGGAAGGCTACACCTTC. As protein: CSTSLCREGYTF.

Notes on this clonotype: A junction end diverges from the germline sequence, so it may reflect a read error. The chain employs TRBV28 and TRBJ1-1, with a tentative D call TRBD1 (6 bases). Germline-derived CDR1 and CDR2 are MDHEN and SYDVKM. The CDR3 sequence is 14 residues long. The CDR3 region has the DNA TGCGTCAGCAGTTTCCTGGACAGGAACACTGAAGCTTTCTTT. Translation: CVSSFLDRNTEAFF. Drawing the rest from reference TRBV28 and TRBJ1-1, the complete variable domain is DVKVTQSSRYLVKRTGEKVFLECVQDMDHENMFWYRQDPGLGLRLIYFSYDVKMKEKGDIPEGYSVSREKKERFSLILESASTNQTSMYLCVSSFLDRNTEAFFGQGTRLTVV.

This clonotype was recorded at least ten times. The CDR3 sequence: CATGDRYQETQYF. CDR3 nucleotides: TGTGCCACCGGGGACAGGTACCAAGAGACCCAGTACTTC. The rearrangement joins TRBV24-1 to TRBJ2-5, with 8 bases lining up with TRBD1. Per germline, CDR1 KGHDR and CDR2 SFDVKD. V gave up 9 bases and J gave up 0 bases; unmatched junction bases: 2. This CDR3 region has 13 residues.

This clonotype showed up many times. This chain links TRBV6-1 with TRBJ2-1; D call uncertain. The germline V and J ends were trimmed by 5 bases and 6 bases, with 11 bases remaining between them. CDR3 length equals 13 residues. CDR1 is MNHNS, CDR2 SASEGT, per germline. The CDR3 DNA sequence: TGTGCCAGCAGTCTCCGGACCCCCAATGAGCAGTTCTTC. Translation: CASSLRTPNEQFF.